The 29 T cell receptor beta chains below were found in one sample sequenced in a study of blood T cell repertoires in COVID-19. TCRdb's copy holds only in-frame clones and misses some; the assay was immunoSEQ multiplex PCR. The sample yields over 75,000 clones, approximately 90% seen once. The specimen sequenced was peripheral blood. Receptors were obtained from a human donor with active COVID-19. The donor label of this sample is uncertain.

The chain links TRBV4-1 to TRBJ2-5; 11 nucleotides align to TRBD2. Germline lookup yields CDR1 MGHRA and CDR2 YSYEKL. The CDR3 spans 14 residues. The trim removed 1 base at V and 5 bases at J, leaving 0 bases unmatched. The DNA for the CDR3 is TGCGCCAGCAGCCAAGTAGCGGGGGGGGAGACCCAGTACTTC. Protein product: CASSQVAGGETQYF.

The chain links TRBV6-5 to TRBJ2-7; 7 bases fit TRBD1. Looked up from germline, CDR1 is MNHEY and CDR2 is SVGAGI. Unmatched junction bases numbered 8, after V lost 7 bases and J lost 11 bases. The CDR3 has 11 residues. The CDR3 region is CASKGGGVEYF. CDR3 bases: TGTGCCAGCAAAGGGGGCGGTGTCGAGTACTTC.

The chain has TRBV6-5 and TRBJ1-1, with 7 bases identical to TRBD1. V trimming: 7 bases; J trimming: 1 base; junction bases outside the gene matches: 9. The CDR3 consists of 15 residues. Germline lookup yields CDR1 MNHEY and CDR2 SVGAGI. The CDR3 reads CASNGGGGANTEAFF. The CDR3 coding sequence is TGTGCCAGCAATGGAGGGGGCGGGGCGAACACTGAAGCTTTCTTT.

The CDR3 DNA is TGTGCCAGCAGCTTACGGGGGGCGCGAATATATGAGCAGTTCTTC. This encodes CASSLRGARIYEQFF. The chain has TRBV7-8 and TRBJ2-1, with D possibly TRBD2 on 7 matching bases. V was cut by 2 bases and J by 8 bases, with 16 bases left in between. CDR1 is SGHVS and CDR2 is FQNEAQ in the germline V gene. The CDR3 consists of 15 residues.

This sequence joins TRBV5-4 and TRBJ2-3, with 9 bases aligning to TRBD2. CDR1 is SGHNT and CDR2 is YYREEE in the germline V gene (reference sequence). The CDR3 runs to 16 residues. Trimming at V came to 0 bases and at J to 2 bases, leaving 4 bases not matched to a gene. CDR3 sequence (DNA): TGTGCCAGCAGCTTGGCGTCTAGCGGGGTCACAGATACGCAGTATTTT. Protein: CASSLASSGVTDTQYF.

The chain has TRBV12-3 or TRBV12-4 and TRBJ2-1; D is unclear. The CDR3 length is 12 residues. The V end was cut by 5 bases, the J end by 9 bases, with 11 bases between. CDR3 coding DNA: TGTGCCAGCAGTCCTTACTCCGGTGAGCAGTTCTTC. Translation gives CASSPYSGEQFF.

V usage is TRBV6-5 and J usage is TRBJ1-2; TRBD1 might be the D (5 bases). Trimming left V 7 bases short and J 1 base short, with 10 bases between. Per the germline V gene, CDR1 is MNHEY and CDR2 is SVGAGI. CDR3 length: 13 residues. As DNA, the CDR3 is TGTGCCAGCATTACCGACAGTAACTATGGCTACACCTTC. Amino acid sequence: CASITDSNYGYTF.

CDR3 in DNA: TGTGCCAGCAGTGAAGACAGCATGGAAGATACGCAGTATTTT. Its translation is CASSEDSMEDTQYF. The chain has TRBV2 and TRBJ2-3; D not certain. Germline V CDR1 and CDR2: SNHLY, FYNNEI. The germline V and J ends were trimmed by 1 base and 5 bases, with 10 bases remaining between them. This CDR3 spans 14 amino acids.

CDR3 residues: CASSFLPDSGAFF. For the CDR3, the DNA is TGCGCCAGCAGCTTTTTGCCGGACAGTGGAGCTTTCTTT. The chain combines TRBV5-1 with TRBJ1-1; a possible D gene is TRBD1 (6 bases). CDR1 and CDR2 (germline): SGHRS, YFSETQ. V was trimmed by 2 bases and J by 10 bases, leaving 15 bases between them. The CDR3 is made up of 13 amino acids.

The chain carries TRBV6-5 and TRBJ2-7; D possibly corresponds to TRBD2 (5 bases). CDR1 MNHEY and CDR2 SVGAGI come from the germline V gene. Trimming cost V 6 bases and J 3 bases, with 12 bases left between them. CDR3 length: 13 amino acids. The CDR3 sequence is CASSPGLNYEQYF. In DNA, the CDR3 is TGTGCCAGCAGCCCCGGACTGAACTACGAGCAGTACTTC.

CDR3 region: CSVTEGTGYGYTF. The CDR3 DNA sequence: TGCAGCGTTACCGAAGGAACAGGATATGGCTACACCTTC. The chain employs TRBV29-1 and TRBJ1-2; D is perhaps TRBD1 (5 bases). CDR3 length: 13 amino acids. From germline, CDR1 is SQVTM and CDR2 ANQGSEA. The V end lost 5 bases, the J end lost 5 bases, and 15 bases lay between the germline ends.

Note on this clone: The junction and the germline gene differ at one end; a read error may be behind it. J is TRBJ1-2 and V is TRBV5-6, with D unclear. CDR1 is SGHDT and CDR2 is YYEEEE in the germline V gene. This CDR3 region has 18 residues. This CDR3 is CASSLDRGVVRGMYGYIF. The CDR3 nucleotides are TGTGCCAGCAGCTTGGATCGCGGGGTTGTGCGGGGAATGTATGGCTACATCTTC.

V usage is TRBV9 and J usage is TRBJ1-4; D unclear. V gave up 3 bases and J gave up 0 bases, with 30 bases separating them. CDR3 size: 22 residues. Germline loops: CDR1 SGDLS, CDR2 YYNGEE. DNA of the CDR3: TGTGCCAGCAGCGCATCCCCCGTATCCCGAGGGTTGGGCGCTGCAACTAATGAAAAACTGTTTTTT. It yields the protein CASSASPVSRGLGAATNEKLFF.

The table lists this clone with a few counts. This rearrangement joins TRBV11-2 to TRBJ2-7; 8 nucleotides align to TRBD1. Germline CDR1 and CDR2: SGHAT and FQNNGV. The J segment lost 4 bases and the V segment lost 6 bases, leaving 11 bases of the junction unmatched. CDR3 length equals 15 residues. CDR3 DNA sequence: TGTGCCAGCAGTCGGACAGGGAAGGGTCTTTACGAGCAGTACTTC. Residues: CASSRTGKGLYEQYF.

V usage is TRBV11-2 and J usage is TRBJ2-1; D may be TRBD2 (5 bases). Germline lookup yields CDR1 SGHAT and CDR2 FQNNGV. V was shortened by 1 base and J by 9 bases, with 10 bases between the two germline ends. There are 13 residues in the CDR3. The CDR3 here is CASSLGGVGEQFF. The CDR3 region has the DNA TGTGCCAGCAGCTTAGGGGGAGTAGGTGAGCAGTTCTTC. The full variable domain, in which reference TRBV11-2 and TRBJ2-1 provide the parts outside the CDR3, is EAGVAQSPRYKIIEKRQSVAFWCNPISGHATLYWYQQILGQGPKLLIQFQNNGVVDDSQLPKDRFSAERLKGVDSTLKIQPAKLEDSAVYLCASSLGGVGEQFFGPGTRLTVL.

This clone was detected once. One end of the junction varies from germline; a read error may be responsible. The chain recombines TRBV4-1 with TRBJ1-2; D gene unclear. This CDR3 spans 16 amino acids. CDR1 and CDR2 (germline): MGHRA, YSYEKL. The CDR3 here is CASSQDLGGRNYGYTF. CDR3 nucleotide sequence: TGCGCCAGCAGTCAAGACCTAGGAGGGCGGAACTATGGCTACACCTTC.

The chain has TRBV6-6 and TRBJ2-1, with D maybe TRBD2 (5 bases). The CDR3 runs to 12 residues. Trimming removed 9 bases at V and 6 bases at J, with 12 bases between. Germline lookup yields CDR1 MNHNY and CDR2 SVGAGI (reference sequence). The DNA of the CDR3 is TGTGCCAGTACCCCGAGCGGCAATGAGCAGTTCTTC. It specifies CASTPSGNEQFF.

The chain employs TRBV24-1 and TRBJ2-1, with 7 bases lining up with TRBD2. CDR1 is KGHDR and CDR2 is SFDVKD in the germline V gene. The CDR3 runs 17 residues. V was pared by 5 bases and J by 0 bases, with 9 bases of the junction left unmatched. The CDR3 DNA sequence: TGTGCCACCAGTGTTTCAGCGGGGCCCCTCTCCTACAATGAGCAGTTCTTC. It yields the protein CATSVSAGPLSYNEQFF.

Here the CDR3 reads CASSQGWGAEAFF. The CDR3 DNA reads as TGTGCCAGCAGCCAGGGGTGGGGGGCTGAAGCTTTCTTT. The gene calls are TRBV3-1 (or the pseudogene TRBV3-2) and TRBJ1-1; D might be TRBD1 (5 bases). V lost 3 bases to trimming and J lost 6 bases, with 11 bases between them. The CDR3 is 13 residues long. CDR1 is LGHDT and CDR2 is YNNKEL in the germline V gene (reference sequence).

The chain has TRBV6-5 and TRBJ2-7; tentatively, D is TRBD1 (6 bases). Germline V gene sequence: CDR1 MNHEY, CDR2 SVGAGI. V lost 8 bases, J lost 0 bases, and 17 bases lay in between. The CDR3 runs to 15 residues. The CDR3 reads CASSIRTASSYEQYF. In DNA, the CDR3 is TGTGCCAGCTCTATCCGGACAGCCAGCTCCTACGAGCAGTACTTC.

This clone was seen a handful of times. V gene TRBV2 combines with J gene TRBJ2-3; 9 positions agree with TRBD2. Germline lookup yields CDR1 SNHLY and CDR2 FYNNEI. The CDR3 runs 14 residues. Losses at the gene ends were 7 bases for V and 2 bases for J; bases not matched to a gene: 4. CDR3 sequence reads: CASISGGNTDTQYF. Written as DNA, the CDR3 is TGTGCCAGCATTAGCGGGGGCAACACAGATACGCAGTATTTT.

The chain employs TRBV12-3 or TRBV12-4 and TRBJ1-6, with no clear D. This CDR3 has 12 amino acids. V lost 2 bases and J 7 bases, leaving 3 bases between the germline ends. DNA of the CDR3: TGTGCCAGCAGTTTAAGCAATTCACCCCTCCACTTT. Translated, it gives CASSLSNSPLHF.

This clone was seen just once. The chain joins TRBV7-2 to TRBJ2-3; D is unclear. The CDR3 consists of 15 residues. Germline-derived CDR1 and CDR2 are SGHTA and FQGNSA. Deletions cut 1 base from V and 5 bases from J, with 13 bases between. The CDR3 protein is CASSLGSRFGDTQYF. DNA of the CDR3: TGTGCCAGCAGCTTAGGCTCTCGTTTCGGAGATACGCAGTATTTT.

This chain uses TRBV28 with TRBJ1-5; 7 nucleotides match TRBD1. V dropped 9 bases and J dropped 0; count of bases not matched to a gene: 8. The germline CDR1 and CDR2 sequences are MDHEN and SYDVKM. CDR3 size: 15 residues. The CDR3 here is CASEGDSDSNQPQHF. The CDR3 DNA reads TGTGCCAGTGAGGGGGACAGTGATAGCAATCAGCCCCAGCATTTT.

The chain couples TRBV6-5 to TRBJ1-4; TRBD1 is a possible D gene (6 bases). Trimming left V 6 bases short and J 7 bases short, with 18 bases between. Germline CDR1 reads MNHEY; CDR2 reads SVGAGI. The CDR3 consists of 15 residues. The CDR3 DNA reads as TGTGCCAGCAGCAAGACAGGTGCCTCTACTGAAAAACTGTTTTTT. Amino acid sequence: CASSKTGASTEKLFF.

This CDR3 reads CASTETGALNYGYTF. Here the CDR3 DNA reads TGTGCCAGTACCGAGACAGGGGCTTTAAACTATGGCTACACCTTC. The chain is built from TRBV19 and TRBJ1-2; the match to TRBD1 covers 8 bases. The V segment lost 7 bases and the J segment 2 bases; nucleotides outside the gene matches: 9. Germline V gives CDR1 LNHDA, CDR2 SQIVND (reference sequence). This CDR3 spans 15 amino acids.

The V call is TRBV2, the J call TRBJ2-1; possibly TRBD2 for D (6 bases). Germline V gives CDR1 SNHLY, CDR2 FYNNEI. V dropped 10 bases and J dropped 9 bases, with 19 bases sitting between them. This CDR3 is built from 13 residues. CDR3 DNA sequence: TGTGCCACTAGGGTCCTAGCGTCGGGTGAGCAGTTCTTC. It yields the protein CATRVLASGEQFF. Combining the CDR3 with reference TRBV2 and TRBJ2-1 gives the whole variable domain EPEVTQTPSHQVTQMGQEVILRCVPISNHLYFYWYRQILGQKVEFLVSFYNNEISEKSEIFDDQFSVERPDGSNFTLKIRSTKLEDSAMYFCATRVLASGEQFFGPGTRLTVL.

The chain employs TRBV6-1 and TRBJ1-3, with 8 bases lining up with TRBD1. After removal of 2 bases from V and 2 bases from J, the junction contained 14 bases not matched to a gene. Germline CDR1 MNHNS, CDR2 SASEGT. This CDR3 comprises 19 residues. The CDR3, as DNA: TGTGCCAGCAGTGAATTGGGGAGACAGGGGAAGTTACCTGGAAACACCATATATTTT. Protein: CASSELGRQGKLPGNTIYF.

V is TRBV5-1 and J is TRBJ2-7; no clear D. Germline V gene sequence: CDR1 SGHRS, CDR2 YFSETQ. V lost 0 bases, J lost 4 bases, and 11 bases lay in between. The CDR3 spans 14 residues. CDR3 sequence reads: CASSLGLARYEQYF. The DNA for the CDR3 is TGCGCCAGCAGCTTGGGCCTTGCGCGGTACGAGCAGTACTTC.